Listed below are T cell receptor beta chains from one sample, sequenced in a study of response to subunit inactivated influenza vaccine. TCRdb reanalysed the RT-PCR reads using MiXCR and keeps one entry per CDR3 protein. The repertoire consists of more than 500,000 distinct CDR3 sequences, with approximately 11% occurring once and the leading ten covering approximately 11%. This same sample was also taken into another study, of T cells expressing NK-cell markers.

The sample here was PBMCs from blood, taken on the day of vaccination. The receptors derive from a man aged 45-65 years who received an inactivated influenza vaccine. Each CDR3 is given with its conserved first and last residue. The D gene is left open where the match is weak. Part of the rows lack a size; the others show once, few, many or a class for expanded clones.

>TRBV18|17|TRBJ2-3|many|TRBD2
TGTGCCAGCTCACCTACTCCCACTAGCGGACGCACAGATACGCAGTATTTT
CASSPTPTSGRTDTQYF
>TRBV6-1|15|TRBJ2-2|few|NA
TGTGCCAGCAGTGGGCTAGTGGGAATGGCCGGGGAGCTGTTTTTT
CASSGLVGMAGELFF
>TRBV20-1|14|TRBJ1-1|many|NA
TGCAGTGCTAGAGATTTCGACCTGGGGACTGAAGCTTTCTTT
CSARDFDLGTEAFF
>TRBV20-1|13|TRBJ2-7|NA|TRBD1
TGCAGTGCTCCTGGGACAGGGCACTACGAGCAGTACTTC
CSAPGTGHYEQYF
>TRBV3-1|13|TRBJ1-2|many|NA
TGTGCCAGCTTTCAGACTGCAACCTATGGCTACACCTTC
CASFQTATYGYTF
>TRBV29-1|14|TRBJ2-2|few|NA
TGCAGCGTTGGCAGGGGATGGGGTTCCGGGGAGCTGTTTTTT
CSVGRGWGSGELFF
>TRBV6-2/TRBV6-3|14|TRBJ2-5|few|TRBD2
TGTGCCAGCAGTTACTCTGGACTAGCGGGGGGGCCCCACTTC
CASSYSGLAGGPHF
>TRBV9|14|TRBJ2-3|few|NA
TGTGCCAGCAGCGTAGGGCCCAGCACAGATACGCAGTATTTT
CASSVGPSTDTQYF
>TRBV29-1|10|TRBJ2-7|few|NA
TGCAGCGTCGCGGGGAACGAGCAGTACTTC
CSVAGNEQYF
>TRBV7-2|15|TRBJ2-7|few|TRBD1
TGTGCCAGCAGGGAAATCGGACAGGGAGCCTACGAGCAGTACTTC
CASREIGQGAYEQYF